Below are 2 T cell receptor beta chains sequenced from a single sample in a study of shared clonotypes between healthy human individuals. Some clones are missing from TCRdb's copy, which holds only in-frame ones; the method was immunoSEQ multiplex PCR. The profile covers about 490,000 clones, with 70% to 85% appearing a single time and approximately 12% taken by the ten largest. The sequenced sample was PBMCs. These receptors were taken from a woman aged 40 to 50 in good health. Some clones in this sample may be carry-over from other donors' samples.

The chain has TRBV6-5 and TRBJ2-3; the match to TRBD2 covers 8 bases. Germline V gene data show CDR1 as MNHEY and CDR2 as SVGAGI. CDR3 length: 14 amino acids. Trimming cost V 7 bases and J 5 bases; bases outside gene matches: 8. Here the CDR3 DNA reads TGTGCCAGCAAATCCAGCGGGGGAGGAGATACGCAGTATTTT. Translated: CASKSSGGGDTQYF.

The chain is built from TRBV19 and TRBJ2-1; D is undetermined. CDR3 length equals 18 residues. Trimming took 2 bases from V and 0 from J, leaving 17 bases between them. Germline values: CDR1 LNHDA, CDR2 SQIVND (reference sequence). The CDR3 loop is CASSITPVLQSSYNEQFF. The CDR3 DNA reads TGTGCCAGTAGTATAACTCCTGTGCTTCAAAGCTCCTACAATGAGCAGTTCTTC. Filled out from reference TRBV19 and TRBJ2-1, the complete variable domain reads DGGITQSPKYLFRKEGQNVTLSCEQNLNHDAMYWYRQDPGQGLRLIYYSQIVNDFQKGDIAEGYSVSREKKESFPLTVTSAQKNPTAFYLCASSITPVLQSSYNEQFFGPGTRLTVL.